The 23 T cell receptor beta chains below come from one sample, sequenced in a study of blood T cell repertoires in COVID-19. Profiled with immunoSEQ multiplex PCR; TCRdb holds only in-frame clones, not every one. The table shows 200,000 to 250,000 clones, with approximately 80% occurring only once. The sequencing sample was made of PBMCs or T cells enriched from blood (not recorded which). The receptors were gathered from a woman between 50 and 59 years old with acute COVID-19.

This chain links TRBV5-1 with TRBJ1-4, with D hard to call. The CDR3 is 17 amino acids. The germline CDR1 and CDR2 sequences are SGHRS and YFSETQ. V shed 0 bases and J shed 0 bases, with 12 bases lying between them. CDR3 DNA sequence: TGCGCCAGCAGCTTGGCCTCGGGTATTGCAACTAATGAAAAACTGTTTTTT. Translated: CASSLASGIATNEKLFF.

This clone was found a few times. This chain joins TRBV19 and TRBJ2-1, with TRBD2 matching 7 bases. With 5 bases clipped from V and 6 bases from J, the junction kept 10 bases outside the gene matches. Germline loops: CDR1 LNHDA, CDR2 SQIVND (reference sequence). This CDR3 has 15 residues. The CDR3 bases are TGTGCCAGTAGTGGGGAGGGACTTCCCTCCAATGAGCAGTTCTTC. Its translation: CASSGEGLPSNEQFF.

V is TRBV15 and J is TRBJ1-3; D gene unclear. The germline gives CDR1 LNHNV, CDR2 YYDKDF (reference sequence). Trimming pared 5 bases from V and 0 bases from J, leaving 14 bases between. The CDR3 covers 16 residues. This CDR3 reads CATSDRGRSSGNTIYF. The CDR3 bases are TGTGCCACCAGCGACCGCGGCCGCTCCTCTGGAAACACCATATATTTT.

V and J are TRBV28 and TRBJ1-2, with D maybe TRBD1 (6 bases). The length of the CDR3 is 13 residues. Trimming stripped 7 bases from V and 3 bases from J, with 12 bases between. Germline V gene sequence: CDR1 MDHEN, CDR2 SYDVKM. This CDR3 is CASTANRDYGYTF. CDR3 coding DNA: TGTGCCAGCACGGCGAACAGGGACTATGGCTACACCTTC.

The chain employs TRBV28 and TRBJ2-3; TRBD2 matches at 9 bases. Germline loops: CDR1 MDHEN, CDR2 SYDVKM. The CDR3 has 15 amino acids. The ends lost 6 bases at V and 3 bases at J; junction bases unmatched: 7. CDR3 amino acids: CASRPRGGGTDTQYF. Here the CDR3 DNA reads TGTGCCAGCAGACCGCGGGGGGGCGGAACAGATACGCAGTATTTT.

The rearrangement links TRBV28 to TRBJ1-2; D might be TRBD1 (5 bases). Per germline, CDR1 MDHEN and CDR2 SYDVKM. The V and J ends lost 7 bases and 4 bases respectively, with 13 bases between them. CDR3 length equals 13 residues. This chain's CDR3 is CASIAGLGYGYTF. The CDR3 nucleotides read TGTGCCAGCATCGCGGGGCTGGGCTATGGCTACACCTTC.

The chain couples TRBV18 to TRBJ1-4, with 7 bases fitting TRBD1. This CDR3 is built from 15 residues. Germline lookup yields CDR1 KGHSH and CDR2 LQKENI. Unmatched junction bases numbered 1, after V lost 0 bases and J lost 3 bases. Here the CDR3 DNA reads TGTGCCAGCTCACCACCCGGGACAGCTAATGAAAAACTGTTTTTT. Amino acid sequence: CASSPPGTANEKLFF.

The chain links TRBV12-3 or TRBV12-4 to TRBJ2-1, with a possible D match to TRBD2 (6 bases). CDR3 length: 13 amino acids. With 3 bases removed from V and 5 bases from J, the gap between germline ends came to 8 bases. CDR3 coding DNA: TGTGCCAGCAGTTTGGGGAGGAACAATGAGCAGTTCTTC. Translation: CASSLGRNNEQFF.

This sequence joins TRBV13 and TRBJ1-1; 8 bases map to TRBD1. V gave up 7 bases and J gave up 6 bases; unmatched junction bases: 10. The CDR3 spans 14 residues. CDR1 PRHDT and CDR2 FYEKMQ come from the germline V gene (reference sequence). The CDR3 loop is CASNLRGQRAEAFF. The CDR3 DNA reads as TGTGCCAGCAACCTCAGGGGGCAAAGGGCTGAAGCTTTCTTT.

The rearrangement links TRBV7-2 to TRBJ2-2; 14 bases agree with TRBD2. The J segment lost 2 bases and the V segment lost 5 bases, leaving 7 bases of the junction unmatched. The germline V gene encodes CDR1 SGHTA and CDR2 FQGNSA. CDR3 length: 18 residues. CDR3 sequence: CASSRGLAGVRNTGELFF. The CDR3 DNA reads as TGTGCCAGCAGCCGGGGACTAGCGGGAGTACGAAACACCGGGGAGCTGTTTTTT.

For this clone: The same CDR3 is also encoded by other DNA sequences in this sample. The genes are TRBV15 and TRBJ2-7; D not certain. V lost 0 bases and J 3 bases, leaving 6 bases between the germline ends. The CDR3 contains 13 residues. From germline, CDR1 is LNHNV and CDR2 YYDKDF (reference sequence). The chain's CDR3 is CATSRDPSYEQYF. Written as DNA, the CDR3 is TGTGCCACCAGCAGAGACCCTAGCTACGAGCAGTACTTC.

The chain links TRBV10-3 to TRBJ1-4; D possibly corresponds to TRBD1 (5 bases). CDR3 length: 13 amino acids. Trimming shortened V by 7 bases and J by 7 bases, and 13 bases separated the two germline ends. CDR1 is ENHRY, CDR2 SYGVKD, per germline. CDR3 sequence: CAIKGLEGEKLFF. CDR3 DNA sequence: TGTGCCATCAAGGGGTTGGAGGGTGAAAAACTGTTTTTT.

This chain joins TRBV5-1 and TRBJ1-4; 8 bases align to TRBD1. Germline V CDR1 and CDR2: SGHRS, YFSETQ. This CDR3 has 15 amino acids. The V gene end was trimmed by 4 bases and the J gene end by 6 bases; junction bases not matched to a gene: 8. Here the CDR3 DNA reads TGCGCCAGCAGCCCGGACAGGGTCCTTGATGAAAAACTGTTTTTT. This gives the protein CASSPDRVLDEKLFF.

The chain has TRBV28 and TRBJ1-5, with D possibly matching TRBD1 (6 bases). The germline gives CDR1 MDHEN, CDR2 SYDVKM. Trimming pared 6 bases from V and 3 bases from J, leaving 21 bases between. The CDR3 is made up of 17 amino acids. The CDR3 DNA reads TGTGCCAGCAGCTACACTACGGGCCAGGGGTTCAATCAGCCCCAGCATTTT. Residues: CASSYTTGQGFNQPQHF.

This CDR3 is CASSLGQGGGTGELFF. Written as DNA, the CDR3 is TGTGCCAGCAGCCTAGGACAGGGAGGTGGCACCGGGGAGCTGTTTTTT. V is TRBV7-2 and J is TRBJ2-2, with 8 positions matching TRBD1. CDR1 is SGHTA, CDR2 FQGNSA, per germline. Unmatched junction bases numbered 9, after V lost 5 bases and J lost 4 bases. The CDR3 covers 16 residues.

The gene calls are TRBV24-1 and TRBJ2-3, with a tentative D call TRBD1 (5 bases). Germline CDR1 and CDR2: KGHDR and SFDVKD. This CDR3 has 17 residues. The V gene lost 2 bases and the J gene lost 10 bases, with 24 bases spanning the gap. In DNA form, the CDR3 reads TGTGCCACCAGTGATTCCCGACCCTCAGGGATAAGTGGGGCGCAGTATTTT. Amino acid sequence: CATSDSRPSGISGAQYF.

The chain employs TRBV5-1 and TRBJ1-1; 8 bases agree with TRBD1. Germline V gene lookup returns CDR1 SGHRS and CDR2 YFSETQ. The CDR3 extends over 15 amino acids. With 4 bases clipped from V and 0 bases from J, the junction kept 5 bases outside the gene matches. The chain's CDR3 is CASSNQGALNTEAFF. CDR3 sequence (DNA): TGCGCCAGCAGCAACCAGGGGGCGCTGAACACTGAAGCTTTCTTT.

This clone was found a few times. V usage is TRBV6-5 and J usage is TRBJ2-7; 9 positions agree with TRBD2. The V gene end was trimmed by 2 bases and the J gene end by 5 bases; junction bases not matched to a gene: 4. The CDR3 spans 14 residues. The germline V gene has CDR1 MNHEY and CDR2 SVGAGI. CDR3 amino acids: CASSYGGGVNEQYF. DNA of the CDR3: TGTGCCAGCAGTTACGGCGGGGGGGTCAACGAGCAGTACTTC.

CDR3 loop: CASSPERASGYF. In nucleotides, the CDR3 is TGTGCCAGCAGCCCCGAGAGGGCTAGCGGGTATTTT. The chain links TRBV7-8 to TRBJ2-3; 7 nucleotides line up with TRBD2. The CDR3 is 12 residues long. Germline V gene lookup returns CDR1 SGHVS and CDR2 FQNEAQ. V shed 5 bases, J shed 14 bases, and the junction held 10 bases outside the gene matches.

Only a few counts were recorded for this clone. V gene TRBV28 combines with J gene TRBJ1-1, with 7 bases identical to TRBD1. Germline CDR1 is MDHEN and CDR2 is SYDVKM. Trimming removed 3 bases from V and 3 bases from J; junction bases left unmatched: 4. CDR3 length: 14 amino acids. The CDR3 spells CASSLPGGDTEAFF. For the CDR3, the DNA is TGTGCCAGCAGTTTGCCAGGGGGAGACACTGAAGCTTTCTTT.

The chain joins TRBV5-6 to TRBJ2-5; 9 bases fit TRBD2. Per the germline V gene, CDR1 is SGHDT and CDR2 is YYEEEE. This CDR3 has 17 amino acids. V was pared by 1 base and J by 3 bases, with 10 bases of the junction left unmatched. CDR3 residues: CASSLLGSGGKEETQYF. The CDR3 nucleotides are TGTGCCAGCAGCTTGTTGGGTAGCGGGGGTAAAGAAGAGACCCAGTACTTC.

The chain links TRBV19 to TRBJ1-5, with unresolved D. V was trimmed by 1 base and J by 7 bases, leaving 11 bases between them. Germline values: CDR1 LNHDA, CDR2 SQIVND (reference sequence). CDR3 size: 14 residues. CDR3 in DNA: TGTGCCAGTAGTATAGTGACTGCCCCACAGCCCCAGCATTTT. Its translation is CASSIVTAPQPQHF.

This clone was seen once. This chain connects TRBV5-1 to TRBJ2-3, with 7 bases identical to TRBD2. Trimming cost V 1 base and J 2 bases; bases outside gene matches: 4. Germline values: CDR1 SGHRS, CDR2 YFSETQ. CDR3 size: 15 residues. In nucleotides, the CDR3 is TGCGCCAGCAGCTTGTTTGCGGGGGACACAGATACGCAGTATTTT. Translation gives CASSLFAGDTDTQYF. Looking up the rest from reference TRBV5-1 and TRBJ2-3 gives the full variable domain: KAGVTQTPRYLIKTRGQQVTLSCSPISGHRSVSWYQQTPGQGLQFLFEYFSETQRNKGNFPGRFSGRQFSNSRSEMNVSTLELGDSALYLCASSLFAGDTDTQYFGPGTRLTVL.